The rows below give T cell receptor beta chains drawn from one sample of a study of shared clonotypes between healthy human individuals. The assay was immunoSEQ multiplex PCR, and TCRdb's table has in-frame clones only and misses some. The sample carries around 2.5 million clones, roughly 93% recorded once. The sample comprised naive CD4+ T cells from PBMCs. The receptors were gathered from a man in his late teens or twenties in good health. Some clones in this sample may be carry-over from other donors' samples. The CDR3 runs from the conserved cysteine through the conserved F or W.

CDR3aa: CASSLANFGRGATEAFF; j_gene: TRBJ1-1; v_gene: TRBV7-8
CDR3aa: CASSRYRGQGYGYTF; j_gene: TRBJ1-2; v_gene: TRBV28
CDR3aa: CASSYSFGNEAFF; j_gene: TRBJ1-1; v_gene: TRBV6-6
CDR3aa: CASSPGLGVYNEQFF; j_gene: TRBJ2-1; v_gene: TRBV7-9
CDR3aa: CASSKVNGLAPGEQYF; j_gene: TRBJ2-7; v_gene: TRBV21-1
CDR3aa: CAWGRDFSSYNEQFF; j_gene: TRBJ2-1; v_gene: TRBV30
CDR3aa: CASSPRLAGKGDEQFF; j_gene: TRBJ2-1; v_gene: TRBV18
CDR3aa: CASSTVGVAGGGEQYF; j_gene: TRBJ2-7; v_gene: TRBV2
CDR3aa: CASSSRTRNTGELFF; j_gene: TRBJ2-2; v_gene: TRBV5-8
CDR3aa: CASSFRTVRTEAFF; j_gene: TRBJ1-1; v_gene: TRBV28
CDR3aa: CASTMYIGQSYEQYF; j_gene: TRBJ2-7; v_gene: TRBV7-2
CDR3aa: CASSLEGGGSEKLFF; j_gene: TRBJ1-4; v_gene: TRBV5-1
CDR3aa: CASYGLAQETQYF; j_gene: TRBJ2-5; v_gene: TRBV28
CDR3aa: CASSRQEGPYEQYF; j_gene: TRBJ2-7; v_gene: TRBV5-1
CDR3aa: CASSLGVYTDTQYF; j_gene: TRBJ2-3; v_gene: TRBV7-2
CDR3aa: CASGGQGANPQYF; j_gene: TRBJ2-3; v_gene: TRBV11-1
CDR3aa: CASRHTRAYEQYF; j_gene: TRBJ2-7; v_gene: TRBV6-6
CDR3aa: CASSLYPAGEYEQYF; j_gene: TRBJ2-7; v_gene: TRBV5-4
CDR3aa: CAGQRGWTDTQYF; j_gene: TRBJ2-3; v_gene: TRBV28
CDR3aa: CASSTLNSPLHF; j_gene: TRBJ1-6; v_gene: TRBV28
CDR3aa: CASRPWTSGRVNTGELFF; j_gene: TRBJ2-2; v_gene: TRBV7-2
CDR3aa: CASSVKGNYGYTF; j_gene: TRBJ1-2; v_gene: TRBV28
CDR3aa: CASSALGQRYSYEQYF; j_gene: TRBJ2-7; v_gene: TRBV28
CDR3aa: CASNTVGGWAGYYGYTF; j_gene: TRBJ1-2; v_gene: TRBV28
CDR3aa: CASSVASQGYEQYF; j_gene: TRBJ2-7; v_gene: TRBV9
CDR3aa: CASRRPLRVGDEKLFF; j_gene: TRBJ1-4; v_gene: TRBV28
CDR3aa: CASSIGPRIASSTDTQYF; j_gene: TRBJ2-3; v_gene: TRBV19
CDR3aa: CASSLYSAGGRQTQYF; j_gene: TRBJ2-5; v_gene: TRBV5-1
CDR3aa: CAWGGGMYEQYF; j_gene: TRBJ2-7; v_gene: TRBV30
CDR3aa: CASIGPTGRDTQYF; j_gene: TRBJ2-3; v_gene: TRBV5-1
CDR3aa: CASSFTSGRVTDTQYF; j_gene: TRBJ2-3; v_gene: TRBV11-2
CDR3aa: CASSFEGRAYEQYF; j_gene: TRBJ2-7; v_gene: TRBV7-2
CDR3aa: CATSGGQRSVYSNQPQHF; j_gene: TRBJ1-5; v_gene: TRBV15
CDR3aa: CASSESGINQPQHF; j_gene: TRBJ1-5; v_gene: TRBV25-1
CDR3aa: CASSADRPLDTQYF; j_gene: TRBJ2-3; v_gene: TRBV7-8
CDR3aa: CASSFDRVTYGYTF; j_gene: TRBJ1-2; v_gene: TRBV5-6
CDR3aa: CASSRLQPGQKEEKLFF; j_gene: TRBJ1-4; v_gene: TRBV28
CDR3aa: CASSSSRGAETQYF; j_gene: TRBJ2-5; v_gene: TRBV11-3
CDR3aa: CASSSNSRAGELFF; j_gene: TRBJ2-2; v_gene: TRBV7-2
CDR3aa: CASSVGRNQPQHF; j_gene: TRBJ1-5; v_gene: TRBV9
CDR3aa: CASSSFPWDQPQHF; j_gene: TRBJ1-5; v_gene: TRBV5-4
CDR3aa: CASSFYGLAGVQDEQFF; j_gene: TRBJ2-1; v_gene: TRBV5-1
CDR3aa: CASSVGPPDTEAFF; j_gene: TRBJ1-1; v_gene: TRBV9
CDR3aa: CASSERRGPGGEQFF; j_gene: TRBJ2-1; v_gene: TRBV10-1
CDR3aa: CASSRGLPPIARFNEQFF; j_gene: TRBJ2-1; v_gene: TRBV7-9
CDR3aa: CASSLRRDTEAFF; j_gene: TRBJ1-1; v_gene: TRBV7-3
CDR3aa: CASSGTPYNEQFF; j_gene: TRBJ2-1; v_gene: TRBV7-2
CDR3aa: CASSLGTAQETQYF; j_gene: TRBJ2-5; v_gene: TRBV7-9